The rows below give T cell receptor beta chains drawn from one sample of a study of T cells in Graves' hyperthyroidism and ophthalmopathy. MiXCR, run by TCRdb on the multiplex PCR reads, gives a single entry per CDR3 protein. The sample comprises over 700,000 distinct CDR3 sequences, 35% to 40% of which are singletons, and 8.9% rests with the top ten. Sequenced input: blood. These receptors originate from a man aged 18 to 35 with Graves' hyperthyroidism. Each CDR3 is given with its conserved first and last residue. The D gene is left open where the match is weak. Only some rows state a clone size, as once, few, many or a class for expanded clones.

abundance: -
v_gene: TRBV29-1
j_gene: TRBJ1-1
d_gene: -
CDR3aa: CSVQVDTEAFF
CDR3nt: TGCAGCGTTCAGGTGGACACTGAAGCTTTCTTT

abundance: many
v_gene: TRBV15
j_gene: TRBJ2-7
d_gene: -
CDR3aa: CATSPPADEGKDEQYF
CDR3nt: TGTGCCACCTCCCCCCCGGCGGACGAGGGGAAGGACGAGCAGTACTTC

abundance: -
v_gene: TRBV7-2
j_gene: TRBJ1-5
d_gene: -
CDR3aa: CASSQEGRGGQPQHF
CDR3nt: TGCGCCAGCAGCCAAGAAGGCAGGGGTGGGCAGCCCCAGCATTTT

abundance: few
v_gene: TRBV20-1
j_gene: TRBJ1-2
d_gene: TRBD1
CDR3aa: CSGGTQGDDYGYTF
CDR3nt: TGCAGTGGAGGGACGCAGGGGGACGACTATGGCTACACCTTC

abundance: few
v_gene: TRBV7-9
j_gene: TRBJ1-1
d_gene: -
CDR3aa: CASSLEGMWTEAFF
CDR3nt: TGTGCCAGCAGCTTGGAAGGGATGTGGACTGAAGCTTTCTTT

abundance: many
v_gene: TRBV9
j_gene: TRBJ2-5
d_gene: -
CDR3aa: CASSPPVAGRETQYF
CDR3nt: TGTGCCAGCAGCCCACCCGTTGCAGGGAGAGAGACCCAGTACTTC

abundance: many
v_gene: TRBV20-1
j_gene: TRBJ1-6
d_gene: -
CDR3aa: CSARRIVGSSSYNSPLHF
CDR3nt: TGCAGTGCTAGACGGATCGTGGGTTCCAGCTCCTATAATTCACCCCTCCACTTT

abundance: -
v_gene: TRBV29-1
j_gene: TRBJ1-1
d_gene: -
CDR3aa: CSSEETGNTEAFF
CDR3nt: TGCAGCTCCGAAGAGACAGGGAACACTGAAGCTTTCTTT

abundance: few
v_gene: TRBV12-3/TRBV12-4
j_gene: TRBJ1-1
d_gene: -
CDR3aa: CASGLFGYTEAFF
CDR3nt: TGTGCCAGCGGTTTATTCGGCTACACTGAAGCTTTCTTT

abundance: many
v_gene: TRBV10-3
j_gene: TRBJ2-7
d_gene: TRBD2
CDR3aa: CAISDPQRTSGSKYF
CDR3nt: TGTGCCATCAGTGATCCGCAGCGGACTAGCGGCTCGAAGTACTTC

abundance: -
v_gene: TRBV5-4
j_gene: TRBJ2-7
d_gene: -
CDR3aa: CASSLSERTNEQYF
CDR3nt: TGTGCCAGCAGCTTGTCGGAGCGAACAAACGAGCAGTACTTC

abundance: -
v_gene: TRBV9
j_gene: TRBJ1-2
d_gene: TRBD1
CDR3aa: CASSARQGLDYGYTF
CDR3nt: TGTGCCAGCAGCGCCCGACAGGGGCTGGACTATGGCTACACCTTC

abundance: -
v_gene: TRBV19
j_gene: TRBJ2-2
d_gene: TRBD2
CDR3aa: CAVLAGDTGELFF
CDR3nt: TGTGCCGTACTAGCGGGAGACACCGGGGAGCTGTTTTTT

abundance: -
v_gene: TRBV7-2
j_gene: TRBJ2-7
d_gene: TRBD2
CDR3aa: CASSKGLAGGTYEQYF
CDR3nt: TGTGCCAGCAGCAAGGGACTAGCGGGAGGGACCTACGAGCAGTACTTC

abundance: -
v_gene: TRBV7-2
j_gene: TRBJ1-2
d_gene: -
CDR3aa: CASSSVAGTDYGYTF
CDR3nt: TGTGCCAGCAGCTCAGTCGCGGGGACCGACTATGGCTACACCTTC

abundance: many
v_gene: TRBV10-3
j_gene: TRBJ2-7
d_gene: TRBD1
CDR3aa: CAITTGTGFPYEQYF
CDR3nt: TGTGCCATCACCACAGGGACAGGGTTCCCCTACGAGCAGTACTTC

abundance: -
v_gene: TRBV13
j_gene: TRBJ1-1
d_gene: TRBD1
CDR3aa: CASSPGTGDLGTEAFF
CDR3nt: TGTGCCAGCAGCCCGGGGACAGGGGATCTAGGCACTGAAGCTTTCTTT

abundance: few
v_gene: TRBV19
j_gene: TRBJ2-7
d_gene: TRBD2
CDR3aa: CASAATSGSYEQYF
CDR3nt: TGTGCCAGTGCCGCGACTAGCGGTTCCTACGAGCAGTACTTC

abundance: few
v_gene: TRBV14
j_gene: TRBJ2-7
d_gene: -
CDR3aa: CASSQLVTSYEQYF
CDR3nt: TGTGCCAGCAGCCAACTTGTGACGAGCTACGAGCAATACTTC

abundance: -
v_gene: TRBV9
j_gene: TRBJ2-7
d_gene: -
CDR3aa: CASSVGGSGTYEQYF
CDR3nt: TGTGCCAGCAGCGTAGGGGGAAGTGGGACCTACGAGCAGTACTTC

abundance: -
v_gene: TRBV2
j_gene: TRBJ1-5
d_gene: TRBD1
CDR3aa: CASSVTGVYSNQPQHF
CDR3nt: TGTGCCAGCAGTGTAACAGGGGTTTATAGCAATCAGCCCCAGCATTTT

abundance: -
v_gene: TRBV7-8
j_gene: TRBJ2-3
d_gene: TRBD2
CDR3aa: CASSSTSGGTDTQYF
CDR3nt: TGTGCCAGCAGCTCTACTAGCGGGGGCACAGATACGCAGTATTTT

abundance: -
v_gene: TRBV7-8
j_gene: TRBJ2-2
d_gene: TRBD2
CDR3aa: CASSVLAGGLNTGELFF
CDR3nt: TGTGCCAGCAGCGTACTAGCGGGGGGGCTTAACACCGGGGAGCTGTTTTTT

abundance: -
v_gene: TRBV9
j_gene: TRBJ1-1
d_gene: -
CDR3aa: CASSVGVESEAFF
CDR3nt: TGTGCCAGCAGCGTCGGGGTGGAGTCTGAAGCTTTCTTT

abundance: few
v_gene: TRBV6-6
j_gene: TRBJ2-6
d_gene: -
CDR3aa: CASRRSGSGANVLTF
CDR3nt: TGTGCCAGCAGGCGAAGCGGCTCTGGGGCCAACGTCCTGACTTTC

abundance: -
v_gene: TRBV7-2
j_gene: TRBJ2-7
d_gene: -
CDR3aa: CASSFYSQSERGYEQYF
CDR3nt: TGTGCCAGCAGCTTTTACTCCCAGTCAGAAAGAGGATACGAGCAGTACTTC

abundance: -
v_gene: TRBV9
j_gene: TRBJ1-1
d_gene: -
CDR3aa: CASSDDTNTEAFF
CDR3nt: TGTGCCAGCTCAGACGACACGAACACTGAAGCTTTCTTT

abundance: many
v_gene: TRBV13
j_gene: TRBJ1-4
d_gene: -
CDR3aa: CASSVGGDEKLFF
CDR3nt: TGTGCCAGCAGCGTGGGCGGCGATGAAAAACTGTTTTTT

abundance: -
v_gene: TRBV5-1
j_gene: TRBJ1-1
d_gene: -
CDR3aa: CASRPDWSAWEAFF
CDR3nt: TGCGCCAGCAGACCGGACTGGTCTGCCTGGGAAGCTTTCTTT

abundance: many
v_gene: TRBV7-9
j_gene: TRBJ2-7
d_gene: TRBD2
CDR3aa: CASSLELAGEQYF
CDR3nt: TGTGCCAGCAGCTTAGAACTAGCGGGCGAGCAGTACTTC

abundance: many
v_gene: TRBV12-3/TRBV12-4
j_gene: TRBJ1-2
d_gene: -
CDR3aa: CASSPRDNYYGYTF
CDR3nt: TGTGCCAGCAGCCCAAGGGACAACTACTATGGCTACACCTTC

abundance: few
v_gene: TRBV13
j_gene: TRBJ2-7
d_gene: -
CDR3aa: CASSQGRIEQYF
CDR3nt: TGTGCCAGCAGCCAGGGACGGATCGAGCAGTACTTC

abundance: many
v_gene: TRBV29-1
j_gene: TRBJ2-7
d_gene: -
CDR3aa: CSAWDGSYEQYF
CDR3nt: TGCAGCGCCTGGGACGGATCCTACGAGCAGTACTTC

abundance: -
v_gene: TRBV7-2
j_gene: TRBJ2-7
d_gene: TRBD2
CDR3aa: CASSLTVFSGGGDEQYF
CDR3nt: TGTGCCAGCAGCTTAACGGTTTTTTCGGGAGGGGGAGACGAGCAGTACTTC

abundance: many
v_gene: TRBV2
j_gene: TRBJ2-7
d_gene: TRBD1
CDR3aa: CARGGVGYEQYF
CDR3nt: TGTGCCAGAGGGGGCGTGGGCTACGAGCAGTACTTC

abundance: -
v_gene: TRBV7-8
j_gene: TRBJ1-2
d_gene: -
CDR3aa: CASSFSGTYGYTF
CDR3nt: TGTGCCAGCAGCTTTTCCGGGACCTATGGCTACACCTTC

abundance: few
v_gene: TRBV5-1
j_gene: TRBJ2-7
d_gene: -
CDR3aa: CASGARGDEQYF
CDR3nt: TGCGCCAGCGGGGCAAGAGGCGACGAGCAGTACTTC